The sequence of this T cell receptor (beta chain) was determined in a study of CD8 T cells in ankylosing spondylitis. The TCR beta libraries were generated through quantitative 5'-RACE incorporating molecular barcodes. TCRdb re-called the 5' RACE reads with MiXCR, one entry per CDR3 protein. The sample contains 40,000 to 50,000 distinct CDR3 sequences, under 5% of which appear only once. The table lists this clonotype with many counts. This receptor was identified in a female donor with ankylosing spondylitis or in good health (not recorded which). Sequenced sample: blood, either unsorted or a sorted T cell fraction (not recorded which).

Here the CDR3 DNA reads TGTGCCAGCAGCCCAGACGGACTAAATAGCAATCAGCCCCAGCATTTT. Protein: CASSPDGLNSNQPQHF. This chain connects TRBV9 to TRBJ1-5; D remains ambiguous. V was cut by 4 bases and J by 0 bases, with 14 bases left in between. The germline V gene has CDR1 SGDLS and CDR2 YYNGEE. This CDR3 comprises 16 residues.